This T cell receptor beta chain was identified during a study of blood T cells in healthy people across ages. The study's findings and limits: Lack of knowledge of donor CMV status possibly confounded expanded clonotype changes. Naive T cell percentage by flow cytometry tracked strongly with beta diversity. There were more naive CD4+ cells and higher diversity in long-lived donors than in aged donors.

The authors ran a second PCR of about 6 to 12 cycles using a sample-barcoded 5' primer and a J-beta primer mix. TCRdb ran MiXCR on the 5' RACE reads and lists one entry per CDR3 protein. Of some 780,000 distinct CDR3 sequences in the sample, roughly three fifths were seen once. There were at least 5.5 micrograms of total RNA extracted from every sample. A note on this clonotype: Its target is not known.

CDR3 length: 17 amino acids. The junction had 9 bases not matched to a gene; V was cut back by 1 base and J by 1 base. Germline assignment: CDR1 SGHVS and CDR2 FQNEAQ. What was sequenced was blood. The chain is built from TRBV7-8 and TRBJ1-1, with 7 bases identical to TRBD1. This clonotype was sampled from a man between 35 and 55 years old in good health. The CDR3: CASSLGGYQGGNTEAFF. CDR3 bases: TGTGCCAGCAGCTTAGGAGGTTATCAGGGGGGGAACACTGAAGCTTTCTTT.